One sample yielded the 16 T cell receptor beta chains listed below, sequenced in a study of T cell repertoires in cytomegalovirus infection. Their target antigens are unknown. In TCRdb, the reads were re-called with MiXCR into one record per CDR3 protein. Of about 770,000 distinct CDR3 sequences listed, about 27% are singletons. The material was cultured CD8+ T cells from PBMCs, obtained from culture after CMV antigen stimulation. These receptors all stem from a human donor in good health (CMV status not recorded). Some clones in this sample may be carry-over from other donors' samples.

The V gene is TRBV25-1, the J gene TRBJ2-1; D is ambiguous. There are 15 residues in the CDR3. The germline gives CDR1 MGHDK, CDR2 SYGVNS. The ends were cut back, 3 bases at V and 1 base at J, with 10 bases in the middle. This CDR3 is CASSDRPLSYNEQFF. CDR3 in DNA: TGTGCCAGCAGTGACCGTCCCCTTTCCTACAATGAGCAGTTCTTC.

This clonotype was recorded a few times. The rearrangement links TRBV6-1 to TRBJ2-2; 10 positions agree with TRBD1. The CDR3 length is 16 residues. V shed 2 bases and J 3 bases; nucleotides not matched to a gene: 3. The germline gives CDR1 MNHNS, CDR2 SASEGT. The CDR3 DNA reads TGTGCCAGCAGTGAAAGGGGACAGGGGTACACCGGGGAGCTGTTTTTT. Translated, it gives CASSERGQGYTGELFF.

This sequence joins TRBV9 and TRBJ1-4; D call uncertain. Germline V gene lookup returns CDR1 SGDLS and CDR2 YYNGEE. Trimming removed 4 bases from V and 0 bases from J, with 7 bases in between. The CDR3 contains 14 residues. The CDR3, as DNA: TGTGCCAGCAGCCCCCGCCCAACTAATGAAAAACTGTTTTTT. This translates into CASSPRPTNEKLFF.

The chain is built from TRBV10-3 and TRBJ2-2; TRBD2 agrees at 10 bases. With 4 bases clipped from V and 4 bases from J, the junction kept 3 bases outside the gene matches. This CDR3 has 15 residues. CDR1 and CDR2 (germline): ENHRY, SYGVKD. The CDR3 is CAISVPSGGTGELFF. DNA for the CDR3: TGTGCCATCAGTGTGCCTAGCGGGGGCACCGGGGAGCTGTTTTTT.

The rearrangement links TRBV6-2 or TRBV6-3 to TRBJ1-2, with D perhaps matching TRBD1 (6 bases). The germline gives CDR1 MNHEY, CDR2 SVGEGT. This CDR3 region has 13 residues. Trimming took 7 bases from V and 2 from J, leaving 11 bases between them. The CDR3 nucleotides are TGTGCCAGCACCTGGGGGCACAACTATGGCTACACCTTC. It translates to CASTWGHNYGYTF.

The chain combines TRBV9 with TRBJ2-1; D is ambiguous. The germline gives CDR1 SGDLS, CDR2 YYNGEE. CDR3 length: 11 amino acids. The V end was cut by 6 bases, the J end by 15 bases, with 16 bases between. The DNA of the CDR3 is TGTGCCAGCATGTCACATGAGCAGTGGTTCTTC. This gives the protein CASMSHEQWFF.

The chain is built from TRBV7-3 and TRBJ2-2; D is undetermined. V lost 10 bases to trimming and J lost 2 bases, with 11 bases between them. This CDR3 is built from 13 residues. Germline assignment: CDR1 SGHTA and CDR2 FQGTGA. This chain's CDR3 is CATRKGNTGELFF. DNA of the CDR3: TGTGCCACCCGGAAGGGCAACACCGGGGAGCTGTTTTTT.

This clonotype was seen a few times. This chain joins TRBV5-4 and TRBJ2-4, with 9 bases that match TRBD1. Germline CDR1 SGHNT, CDR2 YYREEE (reference sequence). The J segment lost 8 bases and the V segment lost 2 bases, leaving 17 bases of the junction unmatched. This CDR3 region has 18 residues. For the CDR3, the DNA is TGTGCCAGCAGCTTCTTGGGACAGGGCTCAGATTTTTTTTACATTCAGTACTTC. It translates to CASSFLGQGSDFFYIQYF.

V gene TRBV27 combines with J gene TRBJ2-3; D remains unclear. Trimming removed 0 bases at V and 7 bases at J, with 8 bases between. The CDR3 length is 13 residues. The germline CDR1 and CDR2 sequences are MNHEY and SMNVEV (reference sequence). The CDR3 DNA sequence: TGTGCCAGCAGTTTATCGCCCCGCAATACGCAGTATTTT. Translating gives CASSLSPRNTQYF.

The CDR3 region has the DNA TGCAGCGTGCTCCAAGGCCAGACGAACACTGAAGCTTTCTTT. This codes for CSVLQGQTNTEAFF. This chain links TRBV29-1 with TRBJ1-1; no definite D call. V was trimmed by 6 bases and J by 1 base, leaving 15 bases between them. Per the germline V gene, CDR1 is SQVTM and CDR2 is ANQGSEA. The CDR3 has 14 amino acids.

This rearrangement joins TRBV12-5 to TRBJ2-1; D may match TRBD1 or TRBD2 (5 bases each). V lost 4 bases, J lost 9 bases, and 28 bases lay in between. The CDR3 contains 18 residues. The germline gives CDR1 LGHNT, CDR2 FRNRAP. DNA of the CDR3: TGTGCTAGTGGTTGGACCTACGAGGGGCCCCCCAGTGACGGTGAGCAGTTCTTC. This translates into CASGWTYEGPPSDGEQFF. Filled out from reference TRBV12-5 and TRBJ2-1, the complete variable domain reads DARVTQTPRHKVTEMGQEVTMRCQPILGHNTVFWYRQTMMQGLELLAYFRNRAPLDDSGMPKDRFSAEMPDATLATLKIQPSEPRDSAVYFCASGWTYEGPPSDGEQFFGPGTRLTVL.

J is TRBJ2-3 and V is TRBV5-5; D call uncertain. This CDR3 region has 13 residues. Germline CDR1 reads SGHKS; CDR2 reads YYEKEE (reference sequence). V gave up 4 bases and J gave up 5 bases, with 11 bases separating them. CDR3 sequence reads: CASSAYSGDTQYF. The CDR3, as DNA: TGTGCCAGCAGCGCATACAGTGGAGATACGCAGTATTTT.

The chain links TRBV5-8 to TRBJ1-5; maybe TRBD1 (5 bases). Trimming removed 6 bases at V and 4 bases at J, with 14 bases between. This CDR3 has 14 amino acids. The V gene's germline CDR1 is SGHTS and CDR2 YDEGEE. As DNA, the CDR3 is TGTGCCAGCACCTTTGGGGGATTTAATCAGCCCCAGCATTTT. Amino acid sequence: CASTFGGFNQPQHF. The full variable domain, rest sourced from reference TRBV5-8 and TRBJ1-5, is EAGVTQSPTHLIKTRGQQATLRCSPISGHTSVYWYQQALGLGLQFLLWYDEGEERNRGNFPPRFSGRQFPNYSSELNVNALELEDSALYLCASTFGGFNQPQHFGDGTRLSIL.

This chain links TRBV6-2 or TRBV6-3 with TRBJ1-1; maybe TRBD1 (5 bases). CDR3 size: 14 residues. Germline CDR1 and CDR2: MNHEY and SVGEGT. V lost 6 bases and J lost 3, with 14 bases in between. The DNA of the CDR3 is TGTGCCAGCAGCCCCGGACACGATGACACTGAAGCTTTCTTT. It encodes CASSPGHDDTEAFF.

The sample holds many counts of this clonotype. CDR3 loop: CASSFDSETQYF. The DNA for the CDR3 is TGTGCCAGCAGCTTCGACAGCGAGACCCAGTACTTC. The chain uses TRBV7-8 and TRBJ2-5, with TRBD1 as a possible D gene (5 bases). Per the germline V gene, CDR1 is SGHVS and CDR2 is FQNEAQ. Between the trimmed V and J ends, which lost 3 bases and 5 bases, there was a span of 7 bases. The CDR3 extends over 12 amino acids.

The chain links TRBV5-1 to TRBJ1-1, with 9 bases fitting TRBD1. Germline V gene data show CDR1 as SGHRS and CDR2 as YFSETQ. This CDR3 contains 14 residues. Germline trimming cut 4 bases from V and 5 bases from J; bases unmatched to any gene: 6. The CDR3 DNA follows: TGCGCCAGCAGCCCGGAACAGGGGGCGACTGAAGCTTTCTTT. Amino acids: CASSPEQGATEAFF.